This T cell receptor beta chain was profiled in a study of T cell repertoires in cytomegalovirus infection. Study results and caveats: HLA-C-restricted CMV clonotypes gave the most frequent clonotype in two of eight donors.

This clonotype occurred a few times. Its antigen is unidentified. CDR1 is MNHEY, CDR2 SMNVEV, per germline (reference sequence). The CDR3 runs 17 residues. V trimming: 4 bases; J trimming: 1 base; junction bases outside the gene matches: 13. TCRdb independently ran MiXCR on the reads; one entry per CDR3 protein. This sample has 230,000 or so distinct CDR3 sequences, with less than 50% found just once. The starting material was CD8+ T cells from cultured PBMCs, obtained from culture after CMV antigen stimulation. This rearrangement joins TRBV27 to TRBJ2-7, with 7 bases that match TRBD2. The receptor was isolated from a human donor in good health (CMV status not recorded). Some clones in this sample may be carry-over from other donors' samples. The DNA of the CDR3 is TGTGCCAGCAGTTCGTGGTCTGTAGCGGGTGTGTCCTACGAGCAGTACTTC. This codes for CASSSWSVAGVSYEQYF.